The source of this TCR beta chain is a study of T cell repertoires in cytomegalovirus infection. About the research overall: It was the public TCR beta signatures that indicated both CMV infection and matching HLA type.

Whole-study findings and limits: What dominated the ex vivo response were HLA-C-restricted CMV-specific TCR beta clonotypes. CMV carriers having the relevant HLA were flagged by cumulative public TCR beta family frequency.

V dropped 9 bases and J dropped 4; count of bases not matched to a gene: 8. The CDR3 is 14 residues long. Germline loops: CDR1 LNHDA, CDR2 SQIVND (reference sequence). Note on this clonotype: What it recognizes is unknown.

TCRdb processed the reads anew with MiXCR; each CDR3 protein has one entry. The sample has roughly 760,000 distinct CDR3 sequences; approximately 40% are singletons. The gene calls are TRBV19 and TRBJ2-2; 7 nucleotides line up with TRBD2. The sequenced sample was PBMCs. The clonotype originates from a human donor in good health (CMV status not recorded). Some clones in this sample may be carry-over from other donors' samples. The CDR3: CASWGGDATGELFF. CDR3 sequence (DNA): TGTGCCAGCTGGGGGGGGGATGCCACCGGGGAGCTGTTTTTT. The full variable domain, rest sourced from reference TRBV19 and TRBJ2-2, is DGGITQSPKYLFRKEGQNVTLSCEQNLNHDAMYWYRQDPGQGLRLIYYSQIVNDFQKGDIAEGYSVSREKKESFPLTVTSAQKNPTAFYLCASWGGDATGELFFGEGSRLTVL.